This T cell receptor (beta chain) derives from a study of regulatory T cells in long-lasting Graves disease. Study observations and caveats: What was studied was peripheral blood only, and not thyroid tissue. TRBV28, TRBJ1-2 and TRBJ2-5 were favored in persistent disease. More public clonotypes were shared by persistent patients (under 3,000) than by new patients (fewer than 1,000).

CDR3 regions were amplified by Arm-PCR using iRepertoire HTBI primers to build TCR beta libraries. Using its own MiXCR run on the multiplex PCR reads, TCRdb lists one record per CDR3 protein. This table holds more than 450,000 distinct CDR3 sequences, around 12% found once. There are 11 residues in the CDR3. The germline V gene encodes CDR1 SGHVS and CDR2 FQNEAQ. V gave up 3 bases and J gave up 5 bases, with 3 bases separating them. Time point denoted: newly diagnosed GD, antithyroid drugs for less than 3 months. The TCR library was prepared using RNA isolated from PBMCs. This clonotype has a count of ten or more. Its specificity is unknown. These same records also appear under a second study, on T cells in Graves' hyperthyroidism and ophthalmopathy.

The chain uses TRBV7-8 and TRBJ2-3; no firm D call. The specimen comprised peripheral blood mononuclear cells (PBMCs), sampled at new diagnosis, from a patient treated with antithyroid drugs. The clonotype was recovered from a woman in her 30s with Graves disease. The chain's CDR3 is CASSFKDTQYF. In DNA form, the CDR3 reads TGTGCCAGCAGCTTTAAAGATACGCAGTATTTT.